The 2 T cell receptor beta chains below were found in one sample sequenced in a study of CXCR3-negative and CXCR3-positive naive CD8 T cells (dated by TCRdb to between 2018 and 2021). Reads for this sample came from a NextSeq 550. The Human TCR Profiling Kit (MiLaboratory) was used to make UMI-labeled 5' RACE TRB cDNA libraries. TCRdb reprocessed the reads and assigns one entry to each CDR3 protein sequence, leaving out DNA. This sample's table contains 100,000 to 150,000 distinct CDR3 sequences. 0.25% to 0.35% of the sample comes from the top ten. The specimen sequenced was naive CXCR3- CD8+ T cells from blood. This specimen's cell subset or site label, interpreted: CD45RO-CCR7+CD27+CD95- naive CD8+ T cells lacking CXCR3 (TNR3-). The receptors stem from a human donor in good health. Some clones in this sample may be carry-over from other donors' samples.

This sequence joins TRBV6-5 and TRBJ2-7; the TCRdb call, TRBD2, lacks DNA for checking. The germline V gene encodes CDR1 MNHEY and CDR2 SVGAGI. This CDR3 has 16 residues. The chain's CDR3 is CASSPLPVGTVVEQYF.

The gene calls are TRBV5-1 and TRBJ2-3; TCRdb picks TRBD1, but there is no DNA to check that call. The CDR3 is 15 amino acids. The germline gives CDR1 SGHRS, CDR2 YFSETQ. The CDR3 sequence is CASARDRGVGDTQYF.